This T cell receptor beta chain stems from a study of shared clonotypes between healthy human individuals. Study in general: Donors were a couple of women and a few men aged 18 to 49. CD4 naive cells filled three plates per donor, CD4 memory three, CD8 naive two and CD8 memory one.

Around 220 ng DNA, about 33,000 T cell genomes, went into each sorted-subset replicate PCR. Data came from immunoSEQ multiplex PCR; TCRdb stores just in-frame clones and leaves some out. The table shows roughly 1.5 million clones, with approximately 98% occurring only once. This clone was seen once. This CDR3 has 14 residues. Germline trimming cut 2 bases from V and 8 bases from J; bases unmatched to any gene: 2. Per germline, CDR1 SEHNR and CDR2 FQNEAQ (reference sequence). The TCR originated in a man younger than 40 in good health. The chain joins TRBV7-9 to TRBJ2-1, with 11 bases identical to TRBD2. The sequencing sample was made of naive CD4+ T cells sorted from blood. Subset indicated: CD45RA+ positively selected. The CDR3 sequence is CASSLTSGRDEQFF. CDR3 coding DNA: TGTGCCAGCAGCTTAACTAGCGGGAGAGATGAGCAGTTCTTC.